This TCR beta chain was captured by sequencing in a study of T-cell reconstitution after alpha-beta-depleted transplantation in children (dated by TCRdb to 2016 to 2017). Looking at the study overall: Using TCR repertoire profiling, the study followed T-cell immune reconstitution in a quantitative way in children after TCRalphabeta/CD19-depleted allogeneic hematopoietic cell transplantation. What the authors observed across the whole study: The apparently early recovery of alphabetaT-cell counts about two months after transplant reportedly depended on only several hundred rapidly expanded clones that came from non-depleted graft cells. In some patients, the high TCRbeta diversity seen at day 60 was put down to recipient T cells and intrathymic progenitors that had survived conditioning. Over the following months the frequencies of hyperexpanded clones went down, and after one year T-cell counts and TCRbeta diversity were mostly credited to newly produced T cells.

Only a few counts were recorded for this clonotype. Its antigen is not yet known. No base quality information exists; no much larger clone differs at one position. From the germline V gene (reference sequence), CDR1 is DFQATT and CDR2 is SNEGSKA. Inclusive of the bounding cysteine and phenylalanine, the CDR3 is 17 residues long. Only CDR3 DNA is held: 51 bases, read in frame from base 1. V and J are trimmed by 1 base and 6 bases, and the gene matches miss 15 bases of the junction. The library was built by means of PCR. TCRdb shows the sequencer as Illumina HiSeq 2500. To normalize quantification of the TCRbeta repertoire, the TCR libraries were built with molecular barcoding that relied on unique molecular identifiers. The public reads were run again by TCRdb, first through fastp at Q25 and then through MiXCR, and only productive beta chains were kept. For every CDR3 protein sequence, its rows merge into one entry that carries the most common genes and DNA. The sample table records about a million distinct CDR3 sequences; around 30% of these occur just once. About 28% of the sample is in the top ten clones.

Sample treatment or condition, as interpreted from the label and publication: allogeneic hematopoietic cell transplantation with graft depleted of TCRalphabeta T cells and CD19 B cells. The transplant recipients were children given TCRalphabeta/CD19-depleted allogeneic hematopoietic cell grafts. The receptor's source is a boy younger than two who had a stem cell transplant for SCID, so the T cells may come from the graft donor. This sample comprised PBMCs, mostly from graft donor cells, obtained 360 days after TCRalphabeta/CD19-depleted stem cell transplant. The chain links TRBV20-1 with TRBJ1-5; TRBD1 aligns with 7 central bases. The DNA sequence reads TGCAGTGCTAGAGTGCGCCCGGGCAGGGGGTGGGGTCAGCCCCAGCATTTT. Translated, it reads CSARVRPGRGWGQPQHF.